A selection of T cell receptor beta chains follows, all from one sample in a study of control samples from healthy donors and cancer patients. Data came from immunoSEQ multiplex PCR; TCRdb stores just in-frame clones and leaves some out. The data show fewer than 200,000 clones, with approximately 94% seen just once and about 15% held by the top ten. Specimen: PBMCs. The receptors stem from a man aged 55 to 70 with colorectal cancer. Each CDR3 is given with its conserved first and last residue. The D gene is left open where the match is weak. Clone size is stated in some rows and not others, as once, few, many or a class when expanded.

DNA: TGTGCCAGCAGCTTTATTGCGGGGATGATGGGCACAGATACGCAGTATTTT
CDR3: CASSFIAGMMGTDTQYF
D: .
V: TRBV5-4
size: .
J: TRBJ2-3

DNA: TGCAGCGTTGAAGATCAGGGCGAGGCTGAGCAGTTCTTC
CDR3: CSVEDQGEAEQFF
D: .
V: TRBV29-1
size: .
J: TRBJ2-1

DNA: TGTGCCAGCAGCCCAAACACAGTCTCCTACGAGCAGTACTTC
CDR3: CASSPNTVSYEQYF
D: .
V: TRBV9
size: .
J: TRBJ2-7

DNA: TGCGCCAGCAGCTCCTACGTGGGGGCAGCCAATGTCAATGAGCAGTTCTTC
CDR3: CASSSYVGAANVNEQFF
D: .
V: TRBV4-3
size: once
J: TRBJ2-1

DNA: TGTGCCAGCAGTGAAGACCCGTCCAGTGACGCACGCACTGAAGCTTTCTTT
CDR3: CASSEDPSSDARTEAFF
D: .
V: TRBV9
size: .
J: TRBJ1-1

DNA: TGTGCCAGTAAAGACAGAAGGGAGACCCAGTACTTC
CDR3: CASKDRRETQYF
D: .
V: TRBV19
size: .
J: TRBJ2-5

DNA: TGTGCCAGCGGTAGGGACGGACCCACAGATACGCAGTATTTT
CDR3: CASGRDGPTDTQYF
D: .
V: TRBV7-2
size: .
J: TRBJ2-3

DNA: TGTGCCAGCAGCCCTACTCTCCGGGACAGCACCTACGAGCAGTACTTC
CDR3: CASSPTLRDSTYEQYF
D: TRBD1
V: TRBV3-1/TRBV3-2
size: once
J: TRBJ2-7

DNA: TGTGCCAGCAGCCGGGTCGGGGGGTTTAACGGGGAGCTGTTTTTT
CDR3: CASSRVGGFNGELFF
D: TRBD2
V: TRBV7-2
size: .
J: TRBJ2-2

DNA: TGCGCCAGCAGCCAAGGCCTGACACGAAACTACGAGCAGTACTTC
CDR3: CASSQGLTRNYEQYF
D: .
V: TRBV4-1
size: few
J: TRBJ2-7